This T cell receptor beta chain was captured by sequencing in a study of graft-versus-host responses after intestinal transplantation. Overall study context: For two to four years after anti-thymocyte globulin induction, all recipients took tacrolimus and steroids. Points from the study as a whole: Peak GvH clone levels in circulation were associated with early post-transplant HvG declines. Recipient marrow showed GvH clones, some seen first in ileum or blood.

The method was immunoSEQ multiplex PCR; TCRdb's version includes in-frame clones alone and lacks a portion of them. Of about 21,000 clones in the sample, 55% to 60% were seen once. The CDR3 totals 14 residues. V lost 1 base to trimming and J lost 4 bases, with 8 bases between them. Germline CDR1 is MDHEN and CDR2 is SYDVKM. Remarks on this clone: The sample has other DNA sequences that encode this CDR3 too.

Labeling with CFSE marked some 200,000 responder cells, which were plated with some 200,000 irradiated, violet-dye-labeled stimulator cells. The receptor comes from a human patient who received an intestinal transplant. This chain links TRBV28 with TRBJ1-5, with D perhaps TRBD1 (5 bases). Here the sequenced sample was alloreactive CD4+ T cells from a mixed lymphocyte reaction culture, taken before intestinal transplant. Subset denoted: CFSE-low proliferating T cells sorted from roughly 6-day pre-transplant mixed lymphocyte reaction (GvH or HvG direction). CDR3 loop: CASSLLRGNQPQHF. The CDR3 DNA reads as TGTGCCAGCAGTTTATTAAGGGGAAATCAGCCCCAGCATTTT.